The 10 T cell receptor beta chains listed next were all sequenced from one sample in a study of neurological immune-mediated disorders. TCRdb reprocessed the 5' RACE reads via MiXCR and lists one record per CDR3 protein. This repertoire shows 85,000 to 100,000 distinct CDR3 sequences, 3.5% to 4% found once; its top ten account for around 6%. The material sequenced was PBMCs. These receptors all come from a woman aged 18 to 35 with multiple sclerosis.

This clonotype was found many times. The CDR3 DNA sequence: TGTGCCAGCAGTTTAGGGACCGTTGGCTACACCTTC. It codes for CASSLGTVGYTF. This chain connects TRBV12-3 or TRBV12-4 to TRBJ1-2, with D unclear. Trimming cost V 1 base and J 7 bases, with 7 bases left between them. This CDR3 comprises 12 residues.

This clonotype was picked up many times. The CDR3 region has the DNA TGCGCCAGCAGCTTGTTTGGGAGTGAGGAGACCCAGTACTTC. It yields the protein CASSLFGSEETQYF. The V and J genes are TRBV5-1 and TRBJ2-5; possibly TRBD2 for D (5 bases). Germline loops: CDR1 SGHRS, CDR2 YFSETQ. V dropped 1 base and J dropped 5 bases, with 12 bases sitting between them. This CDR3 spans 14 amino acids.

This clonotype has ten or more counts. The CDR3 bases are TGTGCCAGCAGCCAGGACAGAGGGACGGTCCTGACGAGAGCTTTCTTT. It yields the protein CASSQDRGTVLTRAFF. This chain links TRBV3-1 with TRBJ1-1, with D possibly TRBD1 on 6 matching bases. Germline CDR1 and CDR2: LGHDT and YNNKEL (reference sequence). There are 16 residues in the CDR3. V gave up 3 bases and J gave up 10 bases, with 24 bases separating them. The full variable domain, completed using reference TRBV3-1 and TRBJ1-1, is DTAVSQTPKYLVTQMGNDKSIKCEQNLGHDTMYWYKQDSKKFLKIMFSYNNKELIINETVPNRFSPKSPDKAHLNLHINSLELGDSAVYFCASSQDRGTVLTRAFFGQGTRLTVV.

This clonotype occurred many times. This chain connects TRBV6-2 or TRBV6-3 to TRBJ2-7, with TRBD2 matching over 9 bases. Trimming cost V 6 bases and J 4 bases; bases outside gene matches: 10. Germline loops: CDR1 MNHEY, CDR2 SVGEGT. The CDR3 has 15 residues. DNA for the CDR3: TGTGCCAGCAGACTTTTAGCGGGAGATGTGTACGAGCAGTACTTC. Its protein product is CASRLLAGDVYEQYF.

This clonotype was seen at least ten times. The CDR3 DNA is TGTGCTAGTGGTTTGGTAGGGCAGCCGAACACTGAAGCTTTCTTT. This sequence encodes CASGLVGQPNTEAFF. The chain employs TRBV12-5 and TRBJ1-1; D is unresolved. Germline V CDR1 and CDR2: LGHNT, FRNRAP. The length of the CDR3 is 15 residues. Trimming left V 0 bases short and J 1 base short, with 9 bases between.

This clonotype was recorded many times. The rearrangement links TRBV27 to TRBJ2-2, with D perhaps TRBD2 (6 bases). Germline CDR1 MNHEY, CDR2 SMNVEV (reference sequence). The CDR3 contains 14 residues. The V end lost 1 base, the J end lost 4 bases, and 7 bases lay between the germline ends. The CDR3 DNA reads as TGTGCCAGCAGTTTATTGACTAGCACCGGGGAGCTGTTTTTT. It encodes CASSLLTSTGELFF.

This chain links TRBV19 with TRBJ2-7; 8 bases match TRBD1. With V trimmed by 5 bases and J by 3 bases, 9 bases remained unmatched. The germline gives CDR1 LNHDA, CDR2 SQIVND (reference sequence). The CDR3 loop spans 15 amino acids. CDR3 nucleotide sequence: TGTGCCAGTAGTGTCCTCCGTGGGACAGGCTACGAGCAGTACTTC. Translation: CASSVLRGTGYEQYF.

The genes are TRBV30 and TRBJ2-3; 7 positions agree with TRBD1. Unmatched junction bases numbered 3, after V lost 3 bases and J lost 3 bases. CDR1 and CDR2 from the germline V gene are GTSNPN and SVGIG (reference sequence). The CDR3 contains 13 residues. The CDR3, as DNA: TGTGCCTGGAGCAAACAGGGGACAGATACGCAGTATTTT. It is translated as CAWSKQGTDTQYF.

V is TRBV20-1 and J is TRBJ2-3, with 9 nucleotides matching TRBD2. The CDR3 is made up of 14 amino acids. Trimming cost V 1 base and J 4 bases; bases outside gene matches: 3. Germline V gene sequence: CDR1 DFQATT, CDR2 SNEGSKA (reference sequence). CDR3 DNA sequence: TGCAGTGCTAGAGCTAGCGGGACCCCAGATACGCAGTATTTT. It specifies CSARASGTPDTQYF.

The V and J genes are TRBV20-1 and TRBJ2-1, with unresolved D. V gave up 3 bases and J gave up 0 bases, with 12 bases separating them. Germline V gene data show CDR1 as DFQATT and CDR2 as SNEGSKA (reference sequence). This CDR3 is built from 15 residues. CDR3 sequence (DNA): TGCAGTGCTAGCCTACTTCCGGACTCCTACAATGAGCAGTTCTTC. Its protein product is CSASLLPDSYNEQFF.